The entry that follows covers one T cell receptor beta chain sequence. The data are from a study of blood T cell repertoires in COVID-19. Across the study: Both acute and convalescent COVID-19 samples were obtained from the United States, Italy and Spain.

Per the original methods: Amplification of reference gene primers was used by the study to estimate nucleated cell counts. Sequencing was performed with immunoSEQ multiplex PCR; in TCRdb, only in-frame clones are kept and a portion is missing. V, J and clone size are those of that table, while D and trimming were read from the DNA. The repertoire holds around 480,000 clones, approximately 90% seen once, with 0.7% in the top ten. Participants were aged about 18 to 100 years from approximately 25 US areas. Germline V gene data show CDR1 as SGDLS and CDR2 as YYNGEE. There are 14 residues in the CDR3. V dropped 3 bases and J dropped 10 bases, with 14 bases sitting between them.

Material for sequencing was PBMCs or T cells enriched from blood (not recorded which). V gene TRBV9 combines with J gene TRBJ1-6, with a tentative D call TRBD1 (6 bases). This sequence originates from a woman younger than 30 who had recovered from COVID-19. CDR3 coding DNA: TGTGCCAGCAGCGCGTCAGGGGTGTACTCACCCCTCCACTTT. Translation: CASSASGVYSPLHF.